Each of the 11 T cell receptor beta chains below was sequenced from the same sample in a study of cytomegalovirus exposure and HLA in healthy donors. The PCR made use of 60 Vbeta and 13 Jbeta primers. Assay used: immunoSEQ multiplex PCR; TCRdb lists only in-frame clones, some missing. The sample records 150,000 to 200,000 clones, about 71% being singletons. The sequenced material came from PBMCs. Receptors originate from a man between 45 and 60 years old in good health and CMV-seronegative.

The gene calls are TRBV5-6 and TRBJ1-1; TRBD1 matches at 7 bases. CDR3 length: 15 residues. CDR1 is SGHDT and CDR2 is YYEEEE in the germline V gene. The J segment lost 0 bases and the V segment lost 1 base, leaving 3 bases of the junction unmatched. The CDR3: CASSLSGTVNTEAFF. As DNA, the CDR3 is TGTGCCAGCAGCTTGTCCGGGACAGTGAACACTGAAGCTTTCTTT.

This chain links TRBV5-1 with TRBJ2-2; possible D gene TRBD1, 5 bases. Germline CDR1 SGHRS, CDR2 YFSETQ. This CDR3 contains 15 residues. Trimming shortened V by 6 bases and J by 0 bases, and 12 bases separated the two germline ends. The CDR3 loop is CASTQGTANTGELFF. In DNA, the CDR3 is TGCGCCAGCACCCAGGGCACCGCGAACACCGGGGAGCTGTTTTTT.

V and J are TRBV7-2 and TRBJ1-2; 9 positions match TRBD1. Per the germline V gene, CDR1 is SGHTA and CDR2 is FQGNSA. The CDR3 loop spans 15 amino acids. J was trimmed by 8 bases and V by 1 base; bases with no gene match: 8. CDR3 amino acids: CASSLVTGTGKGYTF. The DNA for the CDR3 is TGTGCCAGCAGCTTAGTCACCGGGACAGGGAAGGGCTACACCTTC.

J is TRBJ1-2 and V is TRBV12-5; 10 bases agree with TRBD1. There are 15 residues in the CDR3. The germline gives CDR1 LGHNT, CDR2 FRNRAP. V shed 3 bases and J 4 bases; nucleotides not matched to a gene: 5. The DNA of the CDR3 is TGTGCTAGTGGTTTTTCCGACAGGGGGCCCTATGGCTACACCTTC. Amino acids: CASGFSDRGPYGYTF. Full variable domain (rest looked up from reference TRBV12-5 and TRBJ1-2): DARVTQTPRHKVTEMGQEVTMRCQPILGHNTVFWYRQTMMQGLELLAYFRNRAPLDDSGMPKDRFSAEMPDATLATLKIQPSEPRDSAVYFCASGFSDRGPYGYTFGSGTRLTVV.

The chain is built from TRBV5-1 and TRBJ2-2, with 14 bases lining up with TRBD2. CDR3 length equals 18 residues. V lost 4 bases and J lost 2; bases outside the gene matches: 7. Germline V gene data show CDR1 as SGHRS and CDR2 as YFSETQ. CDR3 protein: CASSLGLAGGPNTGELFF. In DNA form, the CDR3 reads TGCGCCAGCAGCCTCGGACTAGCGGGGGGCCCCAACACCGGGGAGCTGTTTTTT.

The chain employs TRBV5-5 and TRBJ1-1; 7 nucleotides agree with TRBD1. Germline V gene lookup returns CDR1 SGHKS and CDR2 YYEKEE (reference sequence). Germline trimming cut 4 bases from V and 4 bases from J; bases unmatched to any gene: 4. The CDR3 spans 13 residues. CDR3 region: CASSNTGATEAFF. Written as DNA, the CDR3 is TGTGCCAGCAGCAATACAGGGGCCACTGAAGCTTTCTTT.

This sequence joins TRBV18 and TRBJ1-4, with 9 positions matching TRBD1. Germline CDR1 and CDR2: KGHSH and LQKENI. This CDR3 comprises 13 residues. V was clipped by 6 bases and J by 7 bases; unmatched bases: 3. CDR3 loop: CASSGQGSEKLFF. In nucleotides, the CDR3 is TGTGCCAGCTCGGGACAGGGAAGTGAAAAACTGTTTTTT. Using reference TRBV18 and TRBJ1-4 for the parts outside the CDR3, the full variable domain is NAGVMQNPRHLVRRRGQEARLRCSPMKGHSHVYWYRQLPEEGLKFMVYLQKENIIDESGMPKERFSAEFPKEGPSILRIQQVVRGDSAAYFCASSGQGSEKLFFGSGTQLSVL.

This clone has more than one count but fewer than ten. The genes are TRBV5-6 and TRBJ2-3; a weak D match, TRBD1 (6 bases). Trimming pared 2 bases from V and 0 bases from J, leaving 16 bases between. The CDR3 sequence is 17 residues long. Germline V gene lookup returns CDR1 SGHDT and CDR2 YYEEEE. CDR3 DNA sequence: TGTGCCAGCAGCTTAGAGAGGGGGATCTCTAGCACAGATACGCAGTATTTT. Translation gives CASSLERGISSTDTQYF.

The V and J genes are TRBV7-9 and TRBJ1-2, with D unclear. The CDR3 is 14 residues long. The V and J ends lost 2 bases and 2 bases respectively, with 9 bases between them. CDR1 and CDR2 (germline): SEHNR, FQNEAQ (reference sequence). DNA of the CDR3: TGTGCCAGCAGCTTATTACCGAGAAACTATGGCTACACCTTC. This translates into CASSLLPRNYGYTF.

A few counts support this clone. The chain links TRBV29-1 to TRBJ1-1; 7 bases are shared with TRBD1. The CDR3 is 14 amino acids. Trimming at V came to 2 bases and at J to 4 bases, leaving 7 bases not matched to a gene. From germline, CDR1 is SQVTM and CDR2 ANQGSEA. CDR3 in DNA: TGCAGCGTTGAATCCGACAGGGTGGTCACTGAAGCTTTCTTT. The encoded protein is CSVESDRVVTEAFF.

The J gene is TRBJ2-2, the V gene TRBV9; 13 bases are shared with TRBD2. The germline CDR1 and CDR2 sequences are SGDLS and YYNGEE. This CDR3 is built from 20 residues. With V trimmed by 4 bases and J by 0 bases, 12 bases remained unmatched. CDR3 sequence: CASSLLLGLAGSSNTGELFF. The CDR3 DNA reads TGTGCCAGCAGCTTACTACTGGGACTAGCGGGGTCCTCGAACACCGGGGAGCTGTTTTTT.